This is a list of T cell receptor beta chains from one sample in a study of T cell responses to AZD1222 COVID-19 vaccine. Assay: immunoSEQ multiplex PCR; the TCRdb copy retains only in-frame clones and omits some. Among some 190,000 clones listed, around 90% were seen once. Specimen: peripheral blood, collected 28 days after the second AZD1222 dose. These receptors originate from an adult who received the AZD1222 COVID-19 vaccine. The CDR3 runs from the conserved cysteine through the conserved F or W. D genes are given only for firm matches. A row's size may be missing; if present it is once, few, many or a size class.

cdr3_nt cdr3_aa d_call j_call v_call clone_size
TGCGCCAGCAGCCAAGAGGGACTAGCGGGAGCCTCTAGGTACTTC CASSQEGLAGASRYF TRBD2 TRBJ2-7 TRBV4-1 -
TGTGCCATCAGTGAAACCCTTGGACAGGGAGCAGCCAAAAACATTCAGTACTTC CAISETLGQGAAKNIQYF TRBD1 TRBJ2-4 TRBV10-3 -
TGTGCCAGCAGCTTCGGGGCTCGGTCAGGGCGACAGTACTTC CASSFGARSGRQYF - TRBJ2-7 TRBV5-5 -
TGCGCCAGCAGCCTCCTCCGGGATCTCTCTGGAAACACCATATATTTT CASSLLRDLSGNTIYF - TRBJ1-3 TRBV4-1 -
TGCAGCGCCCTAAGGACAGGGCTGGACTTAGAAGCTTTCTTT CSALRTGLDLEAFF TRBD1 TRBJ1-1 TRBV29-1 -
TGTGCCAGCAGTTACATTCCAGATACGCAGTATTTT CASSYIPDTQYF - TRBJ2-3 TRBV6-2/TRBV6-3 -
TGCGCCAGCAGCCCGGGACAGGACACCGGGGAGCTGTTTTTT CASSPGQDTGELFF TRBD1 TRBJ2-2 TRBV5-1 -
TGTGCCAGCAGCTTTCGAAGGGAGGGTGAGCAGTTCTTC CASSFRREGEQFF TRBD2 TRBJ2-1 TRBV7-9 -
TGTGCCAGCAGCTTAGAAGGGACAGGGTTGAACACTGAAGCTTTCTTT CASSLEGTGLNTEAFF TRBD1 TRBJ1-1 TRBV11-2 -
TGTGCCAGCAGCCAAGCCCTGAACACTGAAGCTTTCTTT CASSQALNTEAFF - TRBJ1-1 TRBV3-1/TRBV3-2 -
TGTGCCAGCAGCCGGGACCCCCCGCCCGGGGAGCTGTTTTTT CASSRDPPPGELFF - TRBJ2-2 TRBV7-3 -
TGCGCCAGCAGCCAAGATCTAGTTCCGGGACCCCAGCATTTT CASSQDLVPGPQHF - TRBJ1-5 TRBV4-3 -
TGCGCCAGCAGCCCGGGACTAGCGGGGAATGAGCAGTTCTTC CASSPGLAGNEQFF TRBD2 TRBJ2-1 TRBV5-1 -
TGTGCCAGCAGAGCGGGGGGAGCGTCTATAAATACGCAGTATTTT CASRAGGASINTQYF TRBD2 TRBJ2-3 TRBV6-5 once
TGTGCCAGCAGCTTAGAACGCTCCTACGAGCAGTACTTC CASSLERSYEQYF - TRBJ2-7 TRBV13 -